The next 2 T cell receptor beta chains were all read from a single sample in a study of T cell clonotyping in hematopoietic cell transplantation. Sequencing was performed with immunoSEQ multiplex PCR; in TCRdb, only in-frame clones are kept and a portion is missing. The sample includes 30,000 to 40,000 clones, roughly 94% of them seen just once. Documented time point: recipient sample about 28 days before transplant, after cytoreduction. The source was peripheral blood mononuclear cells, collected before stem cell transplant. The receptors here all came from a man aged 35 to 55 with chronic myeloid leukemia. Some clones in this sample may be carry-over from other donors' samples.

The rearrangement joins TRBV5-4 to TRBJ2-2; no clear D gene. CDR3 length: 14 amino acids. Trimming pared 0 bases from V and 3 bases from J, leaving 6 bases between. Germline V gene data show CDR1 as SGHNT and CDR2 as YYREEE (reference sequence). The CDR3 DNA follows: TGTGCCAGCAGCTTGGGGGATTACACCGGGGAGCTGTTTTTT. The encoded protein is CASSLGDYTGELFF. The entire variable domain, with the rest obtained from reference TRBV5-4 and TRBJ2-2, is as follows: ETGVTQSPTHLIKTRGQQVTLRCSSQSGHNTVSWYQQALGQGPQFIFQYYREEENGRGNFPPRFSGLQFPNYSSELNVNALELDDSALYLCASSLGDYTGELFFGEGSRLTVL.

This chain's CDR3 is CASSVLELTNTGELFF. CDR3 nucleotide sequence: TGCGCCAGCAGCGTACTGGAGTTAACGAACACCGGGGAGCTGTTTTTT. J is TRBJ2-2 and V is TRBV5-1; D is unresolved. Germline CDR1 SGHRS, CDR2 YFSETQ. The CDR3 covers 16 residues. V gave up 4 bases and J gave up 0 bases, with 13 bases separating them. Filled out from reference TRBV5-1 and TRBJ2-2, the complete variable domain reads KAGVTQTPRYLIKTRGQQVTLSCSPISGHRSVSWYQQTPGQGLQFLFEYFSETQRNKGNFPGRFSGRQFSNSRSEMNVSTLELGDSALYLCASSVLELTNTGELFFGEGSRLTVL.